This T cell receptor (beta chain) was recovered during a study of blood T cells in healthy people across ages. Findings and limits, study-wide: CMV infection status of these donors was not known.

Notes on this clonotype: Its target is unknown. The conserved phenylalanine or tryptophan is not found at the CDR3 terminus, so this likely reflects a read error.

This CDR3 region has 15 residues. From germline, CDR1 is LNHNV and CDR2 YYDKDF (reference sequence). V lost 3 bases to trimming and J lost 0 bases; unmatched junction nucleotides: 2. Then a second PCR, running roughly 6 to 11 cycles, was carried out with a sample-barcoded 5' primer and a J-beta primer mix. With 12 random nucleotides, a template-switch adaptor tagged each individual cDNA molecule. Each CDR3 protein gets one entry after TCRdb re-called the 5' RACE reads with MiXCR. The sample carries more than 1,400,000 distinct CDR3 sequences, roughly 40% recorded once. This receptor was identified in a woman aged 18-29 years in good health. The sample was blood. The chain recombines TRBV15 with TRBJ2-5, with 9 bases matching TRBD2. The CDR3 protein is CATSRSGGYQETQYL. Written as DNA, the CDR3 is TGTGCCACCAGCAGGAGCGGGGGGTACCAAGAGACCCAGTACTTA.